The rows below give T cell receptor beta chains drawn from one sample of a study of blood T cell repertoires in COVID-19. This table comes from immunoSEQ multiplex PCR, and its TCRdb copy is limited to in-frame clones, with some not included. This sample carries 270,000 or so clones, under 95% of them seen once, and the ten largest clones take roughly 2.8%. Sequencing was carried out using PBMCs or T cells enriched from blood (not recorded which). The receptor set was obtained from a man aged 35 to 55 who had been exposed to COVID-19. The CDR3 runs from the conserved cysteine through the conserved F or W. Fields, in order: CDR3 length, J gene, clone size, V gene, CDR3 protein. A clone size is listed for some rows: how often the clone was seen (once, few, many), or a class if it is expanded.

CDR3 length: 14; J gene: TRBJ2-7; clone size: .; V gene: TRBV3-1/TRBV3-2; CDR3 protein: CASGVTSGRYEQYF
CDR3 length: 15; J gene: TRBJ2-7; clone size: .; V gene: TRBV6-5; CDR3 protein: CASSYSNRGIYEQYF
CDR3 length: 17; J gene: TRBJ2-7; clone size: .; V gene: TRBV19; CDR3 protein: CASSISLGRKTTYEQYF
CDR3 length: 12; J gene: TRBJ1-1; clone size: .; V gene: TRBV27; CDR3 protein: CASSFFGSEAFF
CDR3 length: 14; J gene: TRBJ2-3; clone size: .; V gene: TRBV11-3; CDR3 protein: CASSLGRVTDTQYF
CDR3 length: 18; J gene: TRBJ2-7; clone size: once; V gene: TRBV7-2; CDR3 protein: CASSPLVSAGVYSYEQYF
CDR3 length: 14; J gene: TRBJ1-6; clone size: .; V gene: TRBV7-2; CDR3 protein: CASTPWTGSTPLHF
CDR3 length: 15; J gene: TRBJ2-5; clone size: few; V gene: TRBV7-2; CDR3 protein: CASSPVGLVVETQYF
CDR3 length: 15; J gene: TRBJ2-1; clone size: .; V gene: TRBV11-3; CDR3 protein: CASSSPTPQRGEQFF
CDR3 length: 15; J gene: TRBJ2-1; clone size: .; V gene: TRBV11-2; CDR3 protein: CASSYTSGKTNEQFF
CDR3 length: 13; J gene: TRBJ1-1; clone size: .; V gene: TRBV30; CDR3 protein: CAWTSLTDAEAFF
CDR3 length: 15; J gene: TRBJ2-7; clone size: few; V gene: TRBV4-2; CDR3 protein: CASSQLAGKGYEQYF
CDR3 length: 21; J gene: TRBJ2-2; clone size: .; V gene: TRBV4-1; CDR3 protein: CASSQDLLRPGGSSDTGELFF
CDR3 length: 17; J gene: TRBJ2-3; clone size: .; V gene: TRBV9; CDR3 protein: CASSPLAGGGGTDTQYF
CDR3 length: 16; J gene: TRBJ2-2; clone size: .; V gene: TRBV5-4; CDR3 protein: CASSQTGGRPSGELFF
CDR3 length: 13; J gene: TRBJ2-5; clone size: .; V gene: TRBV29-1; CDR3 protein: CSVADRLQETQYF
CDR3 length: 15; J gene: TRBJ2-7; clone size: few; V gene: TRBV7-6; CDR3 protein: CASSPRTGINYEQYF
CDR3 length: 14; J gene: TRBJ1-5; clone size: .; V gene: TRBV7-2; CDR3 protein: CASMLTPGPQPQHF
CDR3 length: 14; J gene: TRBJ2-7; clone size: .; V gene: TRBV10-2; CDR3 protein: CASSESGTGGEQYF
CDR3 length: 13; J gene: TRBJ2-7; clone size: .; V gene: TRBV2; CDR3 protein: CARAQGQNYEQYF
CDR3 length: 14; J gene: TRBJ1-5; clone size: .; V gene: TRBV6-5; CDR3 protein: CASSYAGVHQPQHF
CDR3 length: 15; J gene: TRBJ2-3; clone size: .; V gene: TRBV13; CDR3 protein: CASSFSGGGTDTQYF
CDR3 length: 14; J gene: TRBJ1-1; clone size: .; V gene: TRBV7-6; CDR3 protein: CASSFSGGNTEAFF
CDR3 length: 15; J gene: TRBJ2-7; clone size: .; V gene: TRBV11-3; CDR3 protein: CASSRGLQSDYEQYF
CDR3 length: 14; J gene: TRBJ2-3; clone size: .; V gene: TRBV24-1; CDR3 protein: CATRGWESTDTQYF
CDR3 length: 14; J gene: TRBJ2-7; clone size: .; V gene: TRBV19; CDR3 protein: CASSIVAASYEQYF
CDR3 length: 16; J gene: TRBJ2-2; clone size: .; V gene: TRBV18; CDR3 protein: CASSPGLAGVGGELFF
CDR3 length: 16; J gene: TRBJ1-4; clone size: once; V gene: TRBV4-1; CDR3 protein: CASSQDQGGSNEKLFF
CDR3 length: 14; J gene: TRBJ2-3; clone size: .; V gene: TRBV9; CDR3 protein: CASSDDSFTDTQYF
CDR3 length: 14; J gene: TRBJ1-1; clone size: .; V gene: TRBV28; CDR3 protein: CASSLIRKNTEAFF
CDR3 length: 13; J gene: TRBJ1-4; clone size: .; V gene: TRBV28; CDR3 protein: CASSLGGIEKLFF
CDR3 length: 12; J gene: TRBJ1-5; clone size: .; V gene: TRBV28; CDR3 protein: CASSSERQPQHF
CDR3 length: 17; J gene: TRBJ2-1; clone size: .; V gene: TRBV27; CDR3 protein: CASSLEGLAGIYNEQFF
CDR3 length: 14; J gene: TRBJ2-1; clone size: .; V gene: TRBV11-2; CDR3 protein: CATSIGSSWTEQFF
CDR3 length: 13; J gene: TRBJ1-1; clone size: .; V gene: TRBV19; CDR3 protein: CASSISLNTEAFF
CDR3 length: 17; J gene: TRBJ2-7; clone size: once; V gene: TRBV27; CDR3 protein: CASISTLEVPSSYEQYF
CDR3 length: 14; J gene: TRBJ1-1; clone size: .; V gene: TRBV5-4; CDR3 protein: CASSSDSQDTEAFF
CDR3 length: 12; J gene: TRBJ1-1; clone size: once; V gene: TRBV12-3/TRBV12-4; CDR3 protein: CASSTGTPKAFF
CDR3 length: 15; J gene: TRBJ2-3; clone size: .; V gene: TRBV4-2; CDR3 protein: CASSQDGPGGDTQYF
CDR3 length: 15; J gene: TRBJ1-3; clone size: .; V gene: TRBV7-2; CDR3 protein: CASSLQGASGNTIYF
CDR3 length: 13; J gene: TRBJ2-4; clone size: .; V gene: TRBV5-4; CDR3 protein: CASSLPSGSPQYF
CDR3 length: 17; J gene: TRBJ2-7; clone size: .; V gene: TRBV7-6; CDR3 protein: CASSPTFRDTGVNEQYF
CDR3 length: 15; J gene: TRBJ1-6; clone size: .; V gene: TRBV14; CDR3 protein: CASSPKGQNNSPLHF
CDR3 length: 15; J gene: TRBJ1-1; clone size: .; V gene: TRBV28; CDR3 protein: CASRPPGGKNTEAFF
CDR3 length: 18; J gene: TRBJ2-3; clone size: .; V gene: TRBV9; CDR3 protein: CASSPGLEGVGGTDTQYF
CDR3 length: 15; J gene: TRBJ1-3; clone size: .; V gene: TRBV6-5; CDR3 protein: CASSVTLDSGNTIYF
CDR3 length: 15; J gene: TRBJ2-1; clone size: .; V gene: TRBV15; CDR3 protein: CATSTGLADNNEQFF
CDR3 length: 14; J gene: TRBJ2-1; clone size: .; V gene: TRBV5-1; CDR3 protein: CASSYAGTGLEQFF
CDR3 length: 20; J gene: TRBJ2-3; clone size: .; V gene: TRBV21-1; CDR3 protein: CASSNQKRARRDYTTDTQYF
CDR3 length: 16; J gene: TRBJ2-5; clone size: .; V gene: TRBV11-2; CDR3 protein: CASSPYGGRGQETQYF
CDR3 length: 13; J gene: TRBJ1-2; clone size: .; V gene: TRBV25-1; CDR3 protein: CASSESGGYGYTF
CDR3 length: 11; J gene: TRBJ2-1; clone size: .; V gene: TRBV5-1; CDR3 protein: CASSLRDEQFF
CDR3 length: 11; J gene: TRBJ2-1; clone size: .; V gene: TRBV5-8; CDR3 protein: CASTPPTGRVF
CDR3 length: 15; J gene: TRBJ2-5; clone size: .; V gene: TRBV4-1; CDR3 protein: CASSQSKQGEETQYF
CDR3 length: 12; J gene: TRBJ1-1; clone size: .; V gene: TRBV5-6; CDR3 protein: CASSLARGEAFF
CDR3 length: 14; J gene: TRBJ2-2; clone size: .; V gene: TRBV6-6; CDR3 protein: CASSYDWNTGELFF
CDR3 length: 15; J gene: TRBJ1-5; clone size: .; V gene: TRBV6-1; CDR3 protein: CASSEVPDSNQPQHF